The rows below give T cell receptor beta chains drawn from one sample of a study of blood T cell repertoires in COVID-19. Only in-frame clones appear in the TCRdb table, and some are missing; sequencing was by immunoSEQ multiplex PCR. The table includes about 170,000 clones, roughly 85% detected once. Sequenced: PBMCs or T cells enriched from blood (not recorded which). These receptor sequences come from a woman in her 70s in a cohort exposed to, infected with or recovered from COVID-19 (not recorded which). Each CDR3 is given without its conserved first and last residue. Fields, in order: J gene, D gene, V gene, CDR3 protein. A D gene is named only where the DNA matches it firmly.

TRBJ2-3	NA	TRBV18	ASSGQARTDTQY
TRBJ2-7	TRBD2	TRBV5-4	ASSLGLAGAYEQY
TRBJ1-4	NA	TRBV18	ASSPGIDEKLF
TRBJ1-3	NA	TRBV7-8	ASSLAGVQSGNTIY
TRBJ2-7	NA	TRBV7-9	ASSRGGPRLEQY
TRBJ1-2	TRBD1	TRBV2	ASGQEPSGYT
TRBJ2-7	TRBD1	TRBV29-1	SVGDRGPYEQY
TRBJ2-7	TRBD2	TRBV19	ASSTGTSVYEQY
TRBJ2-5	NA	TRBV28	ASRIRGPWETQY
TRBJ2-1	TRBD2	TRBV4-1	ASSQRGVREDSYNEQF
TRBJ2-1	TRBD2	TRBV19	ASSSGTSGRDEQF
TRBJ2-7	NA	TRBV28	ASSLGTYEQY
TRBJ1-1	NA	TRBV29-1	SVKGAWAAVNTEAF
TRBJ1-2	TRBD1	TRBV5-6	ASSWGQYGYT
TRBJ2-3	NA	TRBV11-1	ASSPMEADTQY
TRBJ2-1	NA	TRBV6-5	ASSTEDSYNEQF
TRBJ1-1	TRBD1	TRBV29-1	SVQPRQGLEAF
TRBJ1-6	TRBD1	TRBV5-4	ASSLVGQGDSPLH
TRBJ2-7	NA	TRBV5-1	ASSLQGSSYEQY
TRBJ2-1	TRBD2	TRBV5-1	ASSVVAGEYNEQF
TRBJ2-7	TRBD1	TRBV5-6	ASSWGQGISYEQY
TRBJ1-4	NA	TRBV24-1	ATSDSTSDEKLF
TRBJ2-5	TRBD2	TRBV9	ASSVGGRSQETQY
TRBJ2-1	NA	TRBV5-8	ASSLPGEGSYNEQF
TRBJ1-6	TRBD1	TRBV28	ASSPDRVIAGSPLH